These 16 T cell receptor beta chains share one sample of origin, sequenced in a study of early T cells in non-severe SARS-CoV-2 infection. TCRdb reprocessed the 5' RACE reads via MiXCR and lists one record per CDR3 protein. This table has about 110,000 distinct CDR3 sequences, around an eighth appearing once. This specimen was whole blood, taken at baseline. These receptor sequences come from an adult who was a healthcare worker with PCR-confirmed SARS-CoV-2 infection or an uninfected control (not recorded which).

This clonotype was counted at least ten times. The rearrangement uses TRBV28 and TRBJ2-1, with 9 bases that match TRBD1. The CDR3 loop spans 15 amino acids. The ends lost 3 bases at V and 4 bases at J; junction bases unmatched: 4. Germline V gives CDR1 MDHEN, CDR2 SYDVKM. CDR3 nucleotide sequence: TGTGCCAGCAGTTTGGGGACAGGGCCATACAATGAGCAGTTCTTC. As protein: CASSLGTGPYNEQFF.

This clonotype was seen ten or more times. The rearrangement links TRBV5-5 to TRBJ2-5; 13 bases agree with TRBD2. J gave up 2 bases and V 1 base, and 5 bases lay outside the gene matches. The CDR3 loop spans 17 amino acids. Germline V lookup: CDR1 SGHKS, CDR2 YYEKEE (reference sequence). The CDR3 DNA reads as TGTGCCAGCAGCTTGCTGACTAGCGGGGGGTTACAAGAGACCCAGTACTTC. The encoded protein is CASSLLTSGGLQETQYF.

The chain couples TRBV20-1 to TRBJ1-1; TRBD1 aligns across 8 bases. With 0 bases clipped from V and 7 bases from J, the junction kept 19 bases outside the gene matches. Germline CDR1 is DFQATT and CDR2 is SNEGSKA (reference sequence). There are 18 residues in the CDR3. The CDR3 sequence is CSARDPVRGQRGSGEAFF. The CDR3 DNA reads as TGCAGTGCTAGAGATCCCGTCAGGGGGCAACGGGGGAGCGGTGAAGCTTTCTTT.

The table lists this clonotype with many counts. This chain links TRBV5-1 with TRBJ2-7, with D possibly TRBD1 on 5 matching bases. The germline gives CDR1 SGHRS, CDR2 YFSETQ. The CDR3 is 15 amino acids. Trimming removed 4 bases at V and 1 base at J, with 15 bases between. CDR3 DNA: TGCGCCAGCAGCATTCAGGGAAGATTATCCTACGAGCAGTACTTC. Protein product: CASSIQGRLSYEQYF.

The chain employs TRBV5-5 and TRBJ2-1; D perhaps matches TRBD2 (5 bases). The germline V gene encodes CDR1 SGHKS and CDR2 YYEKEE (reference sequence). The length of the CDR3 is 15 residues. V was shortened by 3 bases and J by 4 bases, with 14 bases between the two germline ends. CDR3 bases: TGTGCCAGCAGCTGGGAGAGTAATAAATACAATGAGCAGTTCTTC. Amino acids: CASSWESNKYNEQFF.

This clonotype showed up just a few times. This chain links TRBV28 with TRBJ2-3; D gene uncertain. This CDR3 has 12 residues. Germline values: CDR1 MDHEN, CDR2 SYDVKM. The CDR3 reads CAIRRNTDTQYF. DNA for the CDR3: TGTGCAATTCGCCGAAACACAGATACGCAGTATTTT.

This chain connects TRBV2 to TRBJ2-1; 8 bases match TRBD2. Per the germline V gene, CDR1 is SNHLY and CDR2 is FYNNEI. This CDR3 region has 14 residues. The V gene end was trimmed by 6 bases and the J gene end by 7 bases; junction bases not matched to a gene: 8. Here the CDR3 DNA reads TGTGCCAGCAGCGGCGGGACTAGTGTTAATGAGCAGTTCTTC. This codes for CASSGGTSVNEQFF.

This clonotype has only a few counts. V gene TRBV20-1 combines with J gene TRBJ1-2; D is unclear. The CDR3 runs 15 residues. CDR1 is DFQATT and CDR2 is SNEGSKA in the germline V gene (reference sequence). V lost 1 base, J lost 2 bases, and 14 bases lay in between. CDR3 in amino acids: CSARVYPEQNYGYTF. The CDR3 nucleotides are TGCAGTGCTAGAGTATATCCGGAACAGAACTATGGCTACACCTTC.

This sequence joins TRBV5-5 and TRBJ1-2, with no clear D. The CDR3 has 16 amino acids. V lost 4 bases and J lost 8, with 24 bases in between. Germline CDR1 reads SGHKS; CDR2 reads YYEKEE (reference sequence). The CDR3 DNA sequence: TGTGCCAGCAGCGGGAGTGAAGTGGGGATGGGATTCGGCTACACCTTC. Its protein is CASSGSEVGMGFGYTF.

This clonotype has just a few counts. The rearrangement uses TRBV2 and TRBJ1-2; tentatively, D is TRBD1 (6 bases). Trimming left V 8 bases short and J 8 bases short, with 18 bases between. The CDR3 is 13 residues long. Germline V CDR1 and CDR2: SNHLY, FYNNEI. The CDR3 sequence is CASETGGTGGYTF. CDR3 DNA sequence: TGTGCCAGCGAGACCGGGGGCACTGGGGGCTACACCTTC.

J is TRBJ1-1 and V is TRBV12-3 or TRBV12-4, with no clear D. The CDR3 loop spans 13 amino acids. Trimming shortened V by 9 bases and J by 2 bases, and 13 bases separated the two germline ends. Here the CDR3 reads CASAGHLNTEAFF. In nucleotides, the CDR3 is TGTGCCAGTGCCGGTCACCTTAACACTGAAGCTTTCTTT.

This clonotype was counted ten times or more. The chain combines TRBV6-2 or TRBV6-3 with TRBJ2-7; 7 bases are a match to TRBD1. This CDR3 is 15 amino acids long. Germline V gene lookup returns CDR1 MNHEY and CDR2 SVGEGT. J gave up 2 bases and V 2 bases, and 6 bases lay outside the gene matches. The CDR3 DNA reads TGTGCCAGCAGTTACAGGGGGCGGACACCCTACGAGCAGTACTTC. Protein sequence: CASSYRGRTPYEQYF.

This clonotype has just a few counts. The chain uses TRBV30 and TRBJ1-2; 7 bases are a match to TRBD1. The V segment lost 4 bases and the J segment 4 bases; nucleotides outside the gene matches: 6. This CDR3 spans 13 amino acids. Germline CDR1 is GTSNPN and CDR2 is SVGIG (reference sequence). The CDR3 coding sequence is TGTGCCTGGACCCCGGGACAGCTCTATGGCTACACCTTC. This gives the protein CAWTPGQLYGYTF.

This clonotype was detected a few times. V and J are TRBV3-1 and TRBJ1-2; the D is unclear. CDR1 LGHDT and CDR2 YNNKEL come from the germline V gene (reference sequence). Trimming removed 2 bases at V and 8 bases at J, with 15 bases between. This CDR3 region has 14 residues. The CDR3 coding sequence is TGTGCCAGCAGCCAACTCGCCTTACCCTTCGGCTACACCTTC. This encodes CASSQLALPFGYTF.

This clonotype was detected many times. The chain recombines TRBV6-5 with TRBJ1-6, with D possibly matching TRBD1 (5 bases). V gave up 4 bases and J gave up 8 bases, with 15 bases separating them. This CDR3 spans 15 amino acids. CDR1 and CDR2 from the germline V gene are MNHEY and SVGAGI. CDR3 nucleotides: TGTGCCAGCAGTTTCAGGGACCGCCCTCATTCACCCCTCCACTTT. Translating gives CASSFRDRPHSPLHF.

J is TRBJ2-7 and V is TRBV28, with D unresolved. The CDR3 is made up of 12 amino acids. V was cut by 6 bases and J by 7 bases, with 13 bases left in between. Germline-derived CDR1 and CDR2 are MDHEN and SYDVKM. The CDR3 DNA reads as TGTGCCAGCAGAGAGTTGCTAAGAGAGCAGTACTTC. It codes for CASRELLREQYF.